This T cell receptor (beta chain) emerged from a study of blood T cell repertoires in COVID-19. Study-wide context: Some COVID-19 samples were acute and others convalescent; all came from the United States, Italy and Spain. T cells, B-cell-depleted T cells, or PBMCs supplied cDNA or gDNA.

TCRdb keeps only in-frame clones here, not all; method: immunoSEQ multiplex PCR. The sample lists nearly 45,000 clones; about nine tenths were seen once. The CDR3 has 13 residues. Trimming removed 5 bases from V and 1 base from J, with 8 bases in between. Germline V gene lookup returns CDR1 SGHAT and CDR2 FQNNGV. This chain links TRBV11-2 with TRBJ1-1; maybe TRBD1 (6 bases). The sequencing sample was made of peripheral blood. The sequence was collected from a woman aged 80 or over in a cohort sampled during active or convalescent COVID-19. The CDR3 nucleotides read TGTGCCAGCAGCCTGGACAGGAACACTGAAGCTTTCTTT. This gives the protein CASSLDRNTEAFF.